Shown below are 26 T cell receptor beta chains from a single sample sequenced in a study of T cell responses to AZD1222 COVID-19 vaccine. Clones were sequenced by immunoSEQ multiplex PCR, and TCRdb holds only the in-frame ones, with some missing. The table lists around 150,000 clones, roughly 90% of them singletons. The sequenced sample was peripheral blood, obtained 28 days after the second AZD1222 dose. The receptors originated from an adult who received the AZD1222 COVID-19 vaccine.

This clone has a single count. The chain couples TRBV27 to TRBJ2-1; 8 bases agree with TRBD2. V shed 4 bases and J 4 bases; nucleotides not matched to a gene: 9. The CDR3 spans 16 residues. Germline CDR1 reads MNHEY; CDR2 reads SMNVEV (reference sequence). DNA for the CDR3: TGTGCCAGCAGTTCAACTAGCGGAGGGCCTTACAATGAGCAGTTCTTC. Translating gives CASSSTSGGPYNEQFF.

The CDR3 DNA is TGCAGTGCTAGTGAAGGAGCTAACTATGGCTACACCTTC. Protein: CSASEGANYGYTF. The chain links TRBV20-1 to TRBJ1-2; D uncertain. The germline V and J ends were trimmed by 3 bases and 0 bases, with 8 bases remaining between them. The germline gives CDR1 DFQATT, CDR2 SNEGSKA (reference sequence). The CDR3 runs 13 residues.

The chain has TRBV11-2 and TRBJ1-1, with no clear D. V lost 3 bases, J lost 11 bases, and 13 bases lay in between. Germline CDR1 SGHAT, CDR2 FQNNGV. CDR3 length: 12 residues. DNA of the CDR3: TGTGCCAGCAGCTTTGGGCTCCTAGGGGCTTTCTTT. Its translation is CASSFGLLGAFF.

This clone has a handful of counts. V is TRBV6-1 and J is TRBJ2-7; D is undetermined. Germline CDR1 reads MNHNS; CDR2 reads SASEGT. V lost 3 bases to trimming and J lost 0 bases, with 6 bases between them. CDR3 length: 13 amino acids. This CDR3 is CASSEFYSYEQYF. DNA of the CDR3: TGTGCCAGCAGTGAGTTCTACTCCTACGAGCAGTACTTC.

This chain joins TRBV10-3 and TRBJ1-2; 7 bases align to TRBD1. This CDR3 spans 13 amino acids. Losses at the gene ends were 10 bases for V and 0 bases for J; bases not matched to a gene: 5. CDR1 and CDR2 (germline): ENHRY, SYGVKD. CDR3 DNA sequence: TGTGCCACCAGGGACAGCACTAACTATGGCTACACCTTC. This codes for CATRDSTNYGYTF.

CDR3 sequence: CAWSDRAAEAFF. CDR3 in DNA: TGTGCCTGGAGTGACAGGGCCGCTGAAGCTTTCTTT. The chain uses TRBV30 and TRBJ1-1; perhaps TRBD1 as D (6 bases). V lost 1 base and J lost 6, with 9 bases in between. Germline V CDR1 and CDR2: GTSNPN, SVGIG (reference sequence). CDR3 length: 12 amino acids.

This clone has just one count. The chain links TRBV29-1 to TRBJ2-3, with 7 nucleotides matching TRBD1. The CDR3 spans 15 residues. Losses at the gene ends were 6 bases for V and 4 bases for J; bases not matched to a gene: 13. Germline V lookup: CDR1 SQVTM, CDR2 ANQGSEA. CDR3 nucleotide sequence: TGCAGCGTCCTTTTCGGACAGGTATTATCAGATACGCAGTATTTT. It encodes CSVLFGQVLSDTQYF.

The gene calls are TRBV7-9 and TRBJ1-2; the D gene is possibly TRBD1 (6 bases). CDR3 size: 15 residues. The ends were cut back, 5 bases at V and 4 bases at J, with 17 bases in the middle. The germline CDR1 and CDR2 sequences are SEHNR and FQNEAQ (reference sequence). Here the CDR3 reads CASSLIDRFFYGYTF. The DNA of the CDR3 is TGTGCCAGCAGCCTCATCGACAGGTTTTTCTATGGCTACACCTTC. The entire variable domain, with the rest obtained from reference TRBV7-9 and TRBJ1-2, is as follows: DTGVSQNPRHKITKRGQNVTFRCDPISEHNRLYWYRQTLGQGPEFLTYFQNEAQLEKSRLLSDRFSAERPKGSFSTLEIQRTEQGDSAMYLCASSLIDRFFYGYTFGSGTRLTVV.

This chain uses TRBV19 with TRBJ2-5; no firm D call. The CDR3 consists of 16 residues. V shed 6 bases and J shed 0 bases, with 17 bases lying between them. The germline V gene has CDR1 LNHDA and CDR2 SQIVND (reference sequence). The CDR3 protein is CASSQFQWTNQETQYF. CDR3 bases: TGTGCCAGTAGCCAATTCCAGTGGACCAACCAAGAGACCCAGTACTTC.

This chain's CDR3 is CASSPGLTGPQHF. The DNA of the CDR3 is TGTGCCAGCAGTCCAGGCCTGACGGGGCCCCAGCATTTT. The rearrangement uses TRBV6-5 and TRBJ1-5, with D unclear. The CDR3 runs to 13 residues. The V and J ends lost 5 bases and 9 bases respectively, with 14 bases between them. CDR1 and CDR2 (germline): MNHEY, SVGAGI.

V usage is TRBV19 and J usage is TRBJ1-3; D unresolved. CDR1 is LNHDA, CDR2 SQIVND, per germline (reference sequence). The CDR3 consists of 13 residues. V was shortened by 4 bases and J by 3 bases, with 7 bases between the two germline ends. CDR3 loop: CASSRGYGNTIYF. CDR3 nucleotides: TGTGCCAGTAGTAGAGGGTATGGAAACACCATATATTTT.

This chain connects TRBV9 to TRBJ1-2; 7 positions match TRBD1. The germline V gene has CDR1 SGDLS and CDR2 YYNGEE. This CDR3 comprises 11 residues. V gave up 5 bases and J gave up 13 bases; unmatched junction bases: 8. CDR3 loop: CASRDQGDLTF. In DNA form, the CDR3 reads TGTGCCAGCAGGGACCAGGGGGATCTCACCTTC.

J is TRBJ2-1 and V is TRBV5-1; 9 positions agree with TRBD1. The germline V gene encodes CDR1 SGHRS and CDR2 YFSETQ. The CDR3 has 15 amino acids. J lost 0 bases, V lost 4 bases, and 2 bases had no gene match. The CDR3 DNA is TGCGCCAGCAGCGTGGGACAGGGCTCCTACAATGAGCAGTTCTTC. Translation gives CASSVGQGSYNEQFF. The complete variable domain, with remaining parts taken from reference TRBV5-1 and TRBJ2-1, reads KAGVTQTPRYLIKTRGQQVTLSCSPISGHRSVSWYQQTPGQGLQFLFEYFSETQRNKGNFPGRFSGRQFSNSRSEMNVSTLELGDSALYLCASSVGQGSYNEQFFGPGTRLTVL.

The V gene is TRBV7-3, the J gene TRBJ1-1, with 10 bases identical to TRBD1. V was pared by 5 bases and J by 8 bases, with 5 bases of the junction left unmatched. This CDR3 contains 13 residues. The V gene's germline CDR1 is SGHTA and CDR2 FQGTGA. In nucleotides, the CDR3 is TGTGCCAGCAGCGTCGACAGGGGGCGGGAAGCTTTCTTT. This gives the protein CASSVDRGREAFF.

The chain has TRBV19 and TRBJ2-1; D may be TRBD2 (6 bases). Trimming stripped 3 bases from V and 6 bases from J, with 15 bases between. Germline CDR1 and CDR2: LNHDA and SQIVND (reference sequence). This CDR3 is built from 15 residues. CDR3 sequence (DNA): TGTGCCAGTAGTATTTCGGGGGAGGCGACCAATGAGCAGTTCTTC. Protein sequence: CASSISGEATNEQFF.

This clone has only one observation. The V call is TRBV6-1, the J call TRBJ1-1; 8 bases are shared with TRBD1. This CDR3 is built from 14 residues. Germline V gene data show CDR1 as MNHNS and CDR2 as SASEGT. J was trimmed by 7 bases and V by 1 base; bases with no gene match: 5. The CDR3 region has the DNA TGTGCCAGCAGTGAAGAGCAGGGGGCGGTTGAAGCTTTCTTT. Amino acid sequence: CASSEEQGAVEAFF.

Written as DNA, the CDR3 is TGTGCCAGCAGACCGGGACAAAGGGGCCACGAGCAGTACTTC. It translates to CASRPGQRGHEQYF. The gene calls are TRBV27 and TRBJ2-7; tentatively, D is TRBD1 (6 bases). V was clipped by 6 bases and J by 5 bases, with 17 bases between them. The CDR3 is made up of 14 amino acids. Germline V CDR1 and CDR2: MNHEY, SMNVEV (reference sequence).

This clone was seen once. The chain uses TRBV11-2 and TRBJ2-7; TRBD2 matches 12 bases. The CDR3 runs to 16 residues. Germline V gene lookup returns CDR1 SGHAT and CDR2 FQNNGV. The V segment lost 5 bases and the J segment 3 bases; nucleotides outside the gene matches: 8. CDR3 residues: CASSQTGLAGNYEQYF. CDR3 DNA sequence: TGTGCCAGCAGCCAAACCGGACTAGCGGGGAACTACGAGCAGTACTTC.

This chain joins TRBV4-1 and TRBJ2-3, with TRBD1 matching 8 bases. The CDR3 length is 17 residues. The V gene's germline CDR1 is MGHRA and CDR2 YSYEKL. V trimming: 2 bases; J trimming: 3 bases; junction bases outside the gene matches: 10. Written as DNA, the CDR3 is TGCGCCAGCAGCCAAAAACCCGACAGGGGATTGACAGATACGCAGTATTTT. It codes for CASSQKPDRGLTDTQYF.

This clone has a handful of counts. The chain carries TRBV7-2 and TRBJ1-5, with 7 bases fitting TRBD1. The V segment lost 5 bases and the J segment 3 bases; nucleotides outside the gene matches: 13. CDR1 is SGHTA and CDR2 is FQGNSA in the germline V gene. The CDR3 totals 17 residues. The CDR3: CASSARGQSAYNQPQHF. The CDR3 DNA reads as TGTGCCAGCAGCGCGAGGGGGCAGAGTGCGTACAATCAGCCCCAGCATTTT. The full variable domain, in which reference TRBV7-2 and TRBJ1-5 provide the parts outside the CDR3, is GAGVSQSPSNKVTEKGKDVELRCDPISGHTALYWYRQSLGQGLEFLIYFQGNSAPDKSGLPSDRFSAERTGGSVSTLTIQRTQQEDSAVYLCASSARGQSAYNQPQHFGDGTRLSIL.

This clone has a handful of counts. This chain uses TRBV6-2 or TRBV6-3 with TRBJ1-1; a possible D gene is TRBD1 (6 bases). The CDR3 covers 13 residues. CDR1 is MNHEY, CDR2 SVGEGT, per germline. V dropped 5 bases and J dropped 1 base, with 8 bases sitting between them. The CDR3 loop reads CASSRQANTEAFF. For the CDR3, the DNA is TGTGCCAGCAGTCGACAGGCGAACACTGAAGCTTTCTTT.

This clone appeared a single time. CDR3 nucleotides: TGTGCCAGCAGTTTAACGGGACTTATCCACGAGCAGTACTTC. As protein: CASSLTGLIHEQYF. The V gene is TRBV27, the J gene TRBJ2-7, with D perhaps TRBD2 (6 bases). The CDR3 sequence is 14 residues long. V was trimmed by 2 bases and J by 5 bases, leaving 13 bases between them. Germline CDR1 is MNHEY and CDR2 is SMNVEV (reference sequence).

This chain joins TRBV5-5 and TRBJ1-1; TRBD1 agrees at 9 bases. The CDR3 is 15 residues long. After removal of 0 bases from V and 4 bases from J, the junction contained 4 bases not matched to a gene. CDR1 and CDR2 from the germline V gene are SGHKS and YYEKEE (reference sequence). CDR3 DNA sequence: TGTGCCAGCAGCTTGGTAGGGACAGGGAGCACTGAAGCTTTCTTT. Protein product: CASSLVGTGSTEAFF.

The chain uses TRBV7-9 and TRBJ1-1; D not resolved. The CDR3 contains 15 residues. Between the trimmed V and J ends, which lost 0 bases and 0 bases, there was a span of 8 bases. The germline V gene encodes CDR1 SEHNR and CDR2 FQNEAQ (reference sequence). The CDR3 sequence is CASSLAGSLNTEAFF. The CDR3, as DNA: TGTGCCAGCAGCTTAGCGGGTTCCTTGAACACTGAAGCTTTCTTT.

The CDR3 region has the DNA TGTGCCTGGAGGGCCGGGTGGGAAAAACTGTTTTTT. As protein: CAWRAGWEKLFF. This rearrangement joins TRBV30 to TRBJ1-4; D remains ambiguous. Germline V gene lookup returns CDR1 GTSNPN and CDR2 SVGIG (reference sequence). The CDR3 sequence is 12 residues long. The V gene lost 3 bases and the J gene lost 8 bases, with 10 bases spanning the gap.

The chain carries TRBV4-1 and TRBJ1-1; TRBD1 is a possible D gene (5 bases). Germline V gives CDR1 MGHRA, CDR2 YSYEKL. The CDR3 sequence is 14 residues long. The V and J ends lost 1 base and 4 bases respectively, with 10 bases between them. The CDR3 DNA reads as TGCGCCAGCAGCCAAGTCCTGGGGGTCACTGAAGCTTTCTTT. Protein product: CASSQVLGVTEAFF.